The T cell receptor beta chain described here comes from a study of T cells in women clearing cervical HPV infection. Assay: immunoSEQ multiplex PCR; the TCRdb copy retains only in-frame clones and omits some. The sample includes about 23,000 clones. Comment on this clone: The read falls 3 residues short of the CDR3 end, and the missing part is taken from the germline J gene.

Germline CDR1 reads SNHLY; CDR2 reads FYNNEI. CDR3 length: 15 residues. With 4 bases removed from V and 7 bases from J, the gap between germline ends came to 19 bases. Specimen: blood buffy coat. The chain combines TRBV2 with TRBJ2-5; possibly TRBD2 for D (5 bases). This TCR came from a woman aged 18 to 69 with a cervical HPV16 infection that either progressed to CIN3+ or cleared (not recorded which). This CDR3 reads CASSVEWAGSGTQYF. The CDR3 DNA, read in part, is TGTGCCAGCAGTGTTGAATGGGCGGGTTCAGGGACC.